A single sample gave rise to the 15 T cell receptor beta chains below, sequenced in a study of OX40 agonist ivuxolimab in advanced cancers. The repertoire was sequenced with immunoSEQ multiplex PCR; TCRdb's copy has only in-frame clones and lacks some. This sample carries 55,000 to 65,000 clones, approximately 86% of them seen once, and the ten largest clones take about 0.8%. The sequencing used CD4+ or CD8+ T cells sorted from blood, collected in a trial of the OX40 agonist ivuxolimab. The receptors derive from an adult with an advanced solid tumor such as melanoma, head and neck, liver or kidney cancer.

The rearrangement links TRBV10-3 to TRBJ2-1; 7 nucleotides line up with TRBD2. J lost 4 bases, V lost 3 bases, and 6 bases had no gene match. Germline CDR1 and CDR2: ENHRY and SYGVKD. CDR3 length: 15 amino acids. CDR3 in DNA: TGTGCCATCAGTGAAGTAACGGGAGGATACAATGAGCAGTTCTTC. This sequence encodes CAISEVTGGYNEQFF.

V gene TRBV6-5 combines with J gene TRBJ1-2; possible D gene TRBD1, 6 bases. The CDR3 has 14 residues. Germline V gene data show CDR1 as MNHEY and CDR2 as SVGAGI. V lost 6 bases and J 4 bases, leaving 15 bases between the germline ends. The CDR3 nucleotides read TGTGCCAGCAGCCGGACGGGACACATCTATGGCTACACCTTC. Protein sequence: CASSRTGHIYGYTF.

To note about this clone: The identical CDR3 is also encoded by other nucleotide sequences in the sample. The rearrangement joins TRBV28 to TRBJ2-6; D tentatively fits TRBD1 or TRBD2 (5 bases each). V was cut by 4 bases and J by 2 bases, with 9 bases left in between. The CDR3 runs to 15 residues. Germline V lookup: CDR1 MDHEN, CDR2 SYDVKM. CDR3 DNA: TGTGCCAGCAGTTCCCTGGGGGCTGGGGCCAACGTCCTGACTTTC. Its translation: CASSSLGAGANVLTF.

This clone was observed a single time. The chain uses TRBV15 and TRBJ1-4, with D unresolved. This CDR3 spans 15 amino acids. The V and J ends lost 0 bases and 7 bases respectively, with 12 bases between them. The V gene's germline CDR1 is LNHNV and CDR2 YYDKDF (reference sequence). CDR3 amino acids: CATSRDRGVREKLFF. In DNA, the CDR3 is TGTGCCACCAGCAGAGACCGGGGAGTGCGTGAAAAACTGTTTTTT.

The chain links TRBV19 to TRBJ2-1; D is undetermined. This CDR3 region has 15 residues. Trimming took off 5 bases at V and 3 bases at J, with 14 bases between the two ends. From germline, CDR1 is LNHDA and CDR2 SQIVND (reference sequence). In DNA form, the CDR3 reads TGTGCCAGTAGTCGGGCCACCCTGGGCTACAATGAGCAGTTCTTC. Protein: CASSRATLGYNEQFF.

This chain joins TRBV2 and TRBJ1-5, with D possibly being TRBD1 (5 bases). Trimming cost V 7 bases and J 4 bases, with 14 bases left between them. This CDR3 has 14 amino acids. Germline V gene sequence: CDR1 SNHLY, CDR2 FYNNEI. This CDR3 is CASNAGTANQPQHF. The CDR3 DNA is TGTGCCAGCAACGCCGGGACCGCAAATCAGCCCCAGCATTTT. The complete variable domain, with remaining parts taken from reference TRBV2 and TRBJ1-5, reads EPEVTQTPSHQVTQMGQEVILRCVPISNHLYFYWYRQILGQKVEFLVSFYNNEISEKSEIFDDQFSVERPDGSNFTLKIRSTKLEDSAMYFCASNAGTANQPQHFGDGTRLSIL.

This chain links TRBV18 with TRBJ1-4, with 7 bases matching TRBD1. This CDR3 is built from 18 residues. V trimming: 2 bases; J trimming: 0 bases; junction bases outside the gene matches: 9. Germline CDR1 and CDR2: KGHSH and LQKENI. The CDR3 region has the DNA TGTGCCAGCTCACCAAAGTCCCGGGACAGTGCAACTAATGAAAAACTGTTTTTT. Translated, it gives CASSPKSRDSATNEKLFF.

The genes are TRBV5-1 and TRBJ2-7; TRBD2 is a possible D gene (6 bases). This CDR3 is 14 amino acids long. In germline, CDR1 is SGHRS, CDR2 YFSETQ. V lost 3 bases and J lost 2, with 12 bases in between. In DNA, the CDR3 is TGCGCCAGCAGCTCCCAACCGGGAGCCTACGAGCAGTACTTC. This gives the protein CASSSQPGAYEQYF.

This clone has just a few counts. The chain carries TRBV11-3 and TRBJ1-3, with 8 bases that match TRBD1. Trimming took 5 bases from V and 2 from J; bases not matched to a gene: 5. CDR1 is SGHNT and CDR2 is YENEEA in the germline V gene. The CDR3 is made up of 15 amino acids. As DNA, the CDR3 is TGTGCCAGCAGCCAATCGGACAGGGCTGGAAACACCATATATTTT. Translated: CASSQSDRAGNTIYF.

The rearrangement uses TRBV14 and TRBJ2-5, with TRBD2 matching over 9 bases. The germline V gene has CDR1 SGHDN and CDR2 FVKESK. The CDR3 length is 16 residues. The V gene end was trimmed by 1 base and the J gene end by 5 bases; junction bases not matched to a gene: 8. Here the CDR3 reads CASSQASLAGVETQYF. The CDR3 nucleotides are TGTGCCAGCAGCCAAGCAAGTTTAGCGGGAGTGGAGACCCAGTACTTC.

The chain links TRBV5-6 to TRBJ1-1; D is perhaps TRBD1 (6 bases). The germline V gene encodes CDR1 SGHDT and CDR2 YYEEEE. Trimming removed 1 base from V and 2 bases from J, with 15 bases in between. The CDR3 length is 16 residues. The CDR3 DNA reads as TGTGCCAGCAGCTTGCTAGGGGGGGCGGAAAACACTGAAGCTTTCTTT. This sequence encodes CASSLLGGAENTEAFF.

V and J are TRBV7-2 and TRBJ1-3; 9 bases match TRBD2. The end of the DNA fits TRBJ2-2 better, so the J call may be wrong. Germline CDR1 and CDR2: SGHTA and FQGNSA. The CDR3 totals 16 residues. In DNA, the CDR3 is TGTGCCAGCAGCTCGCTAGCGGGATCCCCCGCCGGGGAGCTGTTTTTT. Translation gives CASSSLAGSPAGELFF.

The rearrangement uses TRBV19 and TRBJ2-1; TRBD2 matches 12 bases. The CDR3 runs 17 residues. CDR1 and CDR2 (germline): LNHDA, SQIVND (reference sequence). V shed 4 bases, J shed 4 bases, and the junction held 8 bases outside the gene matches. CDR3 protein: CASSSYRLAGAYNEQFF. The CDR3 coding sequence is TGTGCCAGTAGTAGCTACAGACTAGCGGGAGCTTACAATGAGCAGTTCTTC.

This chain joins TRBV7-8 and TRBJ2-5; D is possibly TRBD1 (6 bases). Trimming took off 3 bases at V and 4 bases at J, with 12 bases between the two ends. CDR3 length: 14 residues. Germline V gene sequence: CDR1 SGHVS, CDR2 FQNEAQ. CDR3 sequence (DNA): TGTGCCAGCAGCTTGGACAGCCCAGGAGAGACCCAGTACTTC. Protein: CASSLDSPGETQYF. Based on the CDR3 plus reference TRBV7-8 and TRBJ2-5, the full variable domain is GAGVSQSPRYKVAKRGQDVALRCDPISGHVSLFWYQQALGQGPEFLTYFQNEAQLDKSGLPSDRFFAERPEGSVSTLKIQRTQQEDSAVYLCASSLDSPGETQYFGPGTRLLVL.

The chain uses TRBV5-1 and TRBJ1-1; D gene unclear. Germline assignment: CDR1 SGHRS and CDR2 YFSETQ. This CDR3 has 15 amino acids. Trimming stripped 4 bases from V and 6 bases from J, with 19 bases between. CDR3 sequence (DNA): TGCGCCAGCAGCCCAGAACGGGGAGGGAAACCTGAAGCTTTCTTT. Its protein product is CASSPERGGKPEAFF. Looking up the rest from reference TRBV5-1 and TRBJ1-1 gives the full variable domain: KAGVTQTPRYLIKTRGQQVTLSCSPISGHRSVSWYQQTPGQGLQFLFEYFSETQRNKGNFPGRFSGRQFSNSRSEMNVSTLELGDSALYLCASSPERGGKPEAFFGQGTRLTVV.